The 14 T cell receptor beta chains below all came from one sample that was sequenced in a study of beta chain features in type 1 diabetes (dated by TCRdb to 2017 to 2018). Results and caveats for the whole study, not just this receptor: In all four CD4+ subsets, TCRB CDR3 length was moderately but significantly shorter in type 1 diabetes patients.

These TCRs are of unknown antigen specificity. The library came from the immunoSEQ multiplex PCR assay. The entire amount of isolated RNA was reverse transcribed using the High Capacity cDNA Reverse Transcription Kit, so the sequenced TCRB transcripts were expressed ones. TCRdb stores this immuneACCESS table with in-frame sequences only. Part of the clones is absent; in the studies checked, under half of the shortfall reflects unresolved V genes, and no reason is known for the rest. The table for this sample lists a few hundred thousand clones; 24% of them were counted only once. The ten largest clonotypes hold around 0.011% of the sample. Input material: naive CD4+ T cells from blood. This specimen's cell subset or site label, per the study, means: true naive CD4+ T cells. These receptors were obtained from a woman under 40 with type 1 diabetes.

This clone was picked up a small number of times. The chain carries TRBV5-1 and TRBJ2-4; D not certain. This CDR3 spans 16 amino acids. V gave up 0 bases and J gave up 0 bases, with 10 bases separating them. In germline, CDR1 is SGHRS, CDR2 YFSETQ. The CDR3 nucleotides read TGCGCCAGCAGCTTGGATCCAGAATTAGCCAAAAACATTCAGTACTTC. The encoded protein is CASSLDPELAKNIQYF.

The CDR3 region has the DNA TGTGCCAGCAGCGGAGTCTTGGAGCAGTTCTTC. This sequence encodes CASSGVLEQFF. This chain joins TRBV6-4 and TRBJ2-1; D is unresolved. Germline values: CDR1 MRHNA, CDR2 SNTAGT. The ends were cut back, 6 bases at V and 10 bases at J, with 10 bases in the middle. CDR3 length equals 11 residues.

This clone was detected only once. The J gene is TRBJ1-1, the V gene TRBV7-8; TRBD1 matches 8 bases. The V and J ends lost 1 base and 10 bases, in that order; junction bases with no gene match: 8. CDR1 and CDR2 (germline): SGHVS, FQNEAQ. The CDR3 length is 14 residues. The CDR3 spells CASSLDARGRVAFF. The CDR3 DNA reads TGTGCCAGCAGCTTAGACGCCAGGGGGCGCGTAGCTTTCTTT.

CDR3 sequence: CASSLKRGPVDTDTQYF. The CDR3 nucleotides are TGCGCCAGCAGCTTGAAGAGGGGGCCGGTGGACACAGATACGCAGTATTTT. The V and J genes are TRBV5-1 and TRBJ2-3; 7 bases fit TRBD1. The CDR3 covers 17 residues. CDR1 is SGHRS and CDR2 is YFSETQ in the germline V gene. After removal of 1 base from V and 2 bases from J, the junction contained 10 bases not matched to a gene.

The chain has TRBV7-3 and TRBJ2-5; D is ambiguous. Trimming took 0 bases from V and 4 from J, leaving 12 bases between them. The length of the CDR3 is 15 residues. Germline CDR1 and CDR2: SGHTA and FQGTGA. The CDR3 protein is CASSLTPRQSETQYF. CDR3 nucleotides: TGTGCCAGCAGCTTAACCCCGCGACAATCAGAGACCCAGTACTTC. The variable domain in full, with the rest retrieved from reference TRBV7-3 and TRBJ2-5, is GAGVSQTPSNKVTEKGKYVELRCDPISGHTALYWYRQSLGQGPEFLIYFQGTGAADDSGLPNDRFFAVRPEGSVSTLKIQRTERGDSAVYLCASSLTPRQSETQYFGPGTRLLVL.

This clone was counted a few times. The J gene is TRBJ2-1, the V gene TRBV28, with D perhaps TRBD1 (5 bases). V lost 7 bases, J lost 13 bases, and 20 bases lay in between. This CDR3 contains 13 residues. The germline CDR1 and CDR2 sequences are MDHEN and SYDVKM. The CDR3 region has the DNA TGTGCCAGCATGGCAGGGTGGGCTGCCCTTCAGTTCTTC. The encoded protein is CASMAGWAALQFF. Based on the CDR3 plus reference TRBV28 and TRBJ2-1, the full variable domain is DVKVTQSSRYLVKRTGEKVFLECVQDMDHENMFWYRQDPGLGLRLIYFSYDVKMKEKGDIPEGYSVSREKKERFSLILESASTNQTSMYLCASMAGWAALQFFGPGTRLTVL.

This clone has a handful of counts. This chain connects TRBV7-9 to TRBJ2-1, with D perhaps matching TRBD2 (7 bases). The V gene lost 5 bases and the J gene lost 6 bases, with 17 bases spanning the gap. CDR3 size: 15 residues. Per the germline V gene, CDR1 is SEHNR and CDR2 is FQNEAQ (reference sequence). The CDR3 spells CASSRRGGEANEQFF. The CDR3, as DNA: TGTGCCAGCAGCCGTAGGGGGGGCGAGGCCAATGAGCAGTTCTTC.

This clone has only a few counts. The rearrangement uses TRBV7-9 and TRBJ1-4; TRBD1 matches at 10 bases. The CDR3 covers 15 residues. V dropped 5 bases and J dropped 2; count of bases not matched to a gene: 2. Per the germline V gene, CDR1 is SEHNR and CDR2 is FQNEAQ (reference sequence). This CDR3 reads CASSTGQGTNEKLFF. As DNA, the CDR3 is TGTGCCAGCAGCACGGGACAGGGGACTAATGAAAAACTGTTTTTT. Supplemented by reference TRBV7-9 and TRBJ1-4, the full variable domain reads DTGVSQNPRHKITKRGQNVTFRCDPISEHNRLYWYRQTLGQGPEFLTYFQNEAQLEKSRLLSDRFSAERPKGSFSTLEIQRTEQGDSAMYLCASSTGQGTNEKLFFGSGTQLSVL.

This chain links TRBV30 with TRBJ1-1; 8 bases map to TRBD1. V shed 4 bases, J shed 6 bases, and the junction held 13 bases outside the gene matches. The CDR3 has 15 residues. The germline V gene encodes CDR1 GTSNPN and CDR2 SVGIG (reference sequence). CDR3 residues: CAWKFRTGPGAEAFF. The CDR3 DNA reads TGTGCCTGGAAATTTCGGACAGGGCCGGGCGCTGAAGCTTTCTTT. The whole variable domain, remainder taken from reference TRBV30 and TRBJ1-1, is SQTIHQWPATLVQPVGSPLSLECTVEGTSNPNLYWYRQAAGRGLQLLFYSVGIGQISSEVPQNLSASRPQDRQFILSSKKLLLSDSGFYLCAWKFRTGPGAEAFFGQGTRLTVV.

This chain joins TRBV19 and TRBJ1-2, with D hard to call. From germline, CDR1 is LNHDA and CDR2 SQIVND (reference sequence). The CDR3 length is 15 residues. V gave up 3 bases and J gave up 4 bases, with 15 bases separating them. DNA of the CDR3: TGTGCCAGTAGTATTGAGGCGGGGTATGGCTATGGCTACACCTTC. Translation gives CASSIEAGYGYGYTF.

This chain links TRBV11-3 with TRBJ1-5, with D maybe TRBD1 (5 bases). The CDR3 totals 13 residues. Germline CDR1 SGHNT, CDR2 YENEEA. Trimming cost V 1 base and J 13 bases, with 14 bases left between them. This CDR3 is CASSLGPKGPQHF. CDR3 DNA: TGTGCCAGCAGCTTAGGGCCGAAGGGGCCTCAGCATTTT.

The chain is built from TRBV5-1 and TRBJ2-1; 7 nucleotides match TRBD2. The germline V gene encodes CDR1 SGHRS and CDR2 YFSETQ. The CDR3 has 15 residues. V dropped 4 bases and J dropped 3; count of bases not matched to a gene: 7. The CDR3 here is CASSTGLGDYNEQFF. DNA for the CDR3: TGCGCCAGCAGCACAGGACTAGGGGACTACAATGAGCAGTTCTTC.

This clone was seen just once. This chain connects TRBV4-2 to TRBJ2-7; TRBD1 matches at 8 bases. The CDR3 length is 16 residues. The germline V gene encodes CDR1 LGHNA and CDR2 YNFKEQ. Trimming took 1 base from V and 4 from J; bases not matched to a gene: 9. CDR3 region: CASSQARQGPSYEQYF. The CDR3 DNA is TGTGCCAGCAGCCAAGCTAGACAGGGGCCTTCATACGAGCAGTACTTC.

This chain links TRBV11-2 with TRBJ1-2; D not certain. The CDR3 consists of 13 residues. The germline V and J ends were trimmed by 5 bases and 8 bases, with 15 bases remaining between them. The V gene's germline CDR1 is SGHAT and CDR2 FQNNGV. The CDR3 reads CASSLRRSGGYTF. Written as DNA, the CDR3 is TGTGCCAGCAGCCTCAGGAGGTCCGGCGGCTACACCTTC. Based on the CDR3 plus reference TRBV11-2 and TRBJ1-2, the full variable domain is EAGVAQSPRYKIIEKRQSVAFWCNPISGHATLYWYQQILGQGPKLLIQFQNNGVVDDSQLPKDRFSAERLKGVDSTLKIQPAKLEDSAVYLCASSLRRSGGYTFGSGTRLTVV.